This is a list of T cell receptor beta chains from one sample in a study of Ad26.COV2.S vaccination and SARS-CoV-2 variants. Profiling relied on immunoSEQ multiplex PCR, and the TCRdb table lists in-frame clones only, not all of them. The repertoire holds about 320,000 clones, 70% to 90% seen once, with 1.5% to 2.5% in the top ten. This specimen consisted of peripheral blood, obtained in a trial of Ad26.COV2.S vaccine versus placebo. The receptors come from a person aged 18 to 65 who received the Ad26.COV2.S COVID-19 vaccine or a placebo. Both conserved end residues are part of each CDR3. The order of the fields is V gene, J gene, CDR3 protein.

V gene: TRBV11-2
J gene: TRBJ2-3
CDR3 protein: CASSPRPTSPSTDTQYF

V gene: TRBV5-1
J gene: TRBJ1-2
CDR3 protein: CASSPPDLYGYTF

V gene: TRBV19
J gene: TRBJ1-4
CDR3 protein: CASSVGQGRNEKLFF

V gene: TRBV6-1
J gene: TRBJ1-5
CDR3 protein: CASSETGTVSNQPQHF

V gene: TRBV4-1
J gene: TRBJ1-2
CDR3 protein: CASSQPKGGVNYGYTF

V gene: TRBV6-2/TRBV6-3
J gene: TRBJ1-5
CDR3 protein: CASSYRGVIQPQHF

V gene: TRBV7-8
J gene: TRBJ2-5
CDR3 protein: CASSSRLAGGLKTQYF

V gene: TRBV7-9
J gene: TRBJ1-6
CDR3 protein: CASSSPLGQGNNSPLHF

V gene: TRBV3-1/TRBV3-2
J gene: TRBJ1-2
CDR3 protein: CASSQAGGYGYTF

V gene: TRBV4-2
J gene: TRBJ1-2
CDR3 protein: CASSQEGNGYTF